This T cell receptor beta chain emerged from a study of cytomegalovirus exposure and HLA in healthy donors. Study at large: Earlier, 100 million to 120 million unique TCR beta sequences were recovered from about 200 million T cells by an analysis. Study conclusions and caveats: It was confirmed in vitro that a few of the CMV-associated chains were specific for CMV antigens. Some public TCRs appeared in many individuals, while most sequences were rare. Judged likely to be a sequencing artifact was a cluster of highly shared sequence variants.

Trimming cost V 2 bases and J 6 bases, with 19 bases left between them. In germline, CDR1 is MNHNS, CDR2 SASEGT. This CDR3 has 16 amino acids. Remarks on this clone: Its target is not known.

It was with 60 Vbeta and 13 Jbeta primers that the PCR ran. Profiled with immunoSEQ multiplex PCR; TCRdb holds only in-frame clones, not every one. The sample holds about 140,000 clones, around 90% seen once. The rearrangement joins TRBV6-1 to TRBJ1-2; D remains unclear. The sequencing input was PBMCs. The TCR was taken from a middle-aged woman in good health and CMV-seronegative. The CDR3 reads CASSEYSGLTGDGYTF. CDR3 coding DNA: TGTGCCAGCAGTGAATACTCGGGCTTAACGGGAGATGGCTACACCTTC.